These 6 T cell receptor beta chains share one sample of origin, sequenced in a study of cytomegalovirus exposure and HLA in healthy donors. The PCR employed 60 Vbeta primers together with 13 Jbeta primers. Produced via immunoSEQ multiplex PCR; TCRdb's table is partial and in-frame only. The table records some 110,000 clones, approximately 72% of them present only once. Sequencing was performed on PBMCs. The receptors shown here come from a man aged 25-45 years in good health and CMV-seronegative.

This clone was seen more than once but under ten times. The rearrangement joins TRBV5-8 to TRBJ1-2, with D hard to call. The V and J ends lost 4 bases and 4 bases respectively, with 5 bases between them. Germline V gene lookup returns CDR1 SGHTS and CDR2 YDEGEE. The CDR3 has 11 residues. The CDR3 coding sequence is TGTGCCAGCAGCCCAGGCTATGGCTACACCTTC. Amino acid sequence: CASSPGYGYTF.

The J gene is TRBJ1-1, the V gene TRBV7-9, with D perhaps matching TRBD1 (5 bases). The V gene's germline CDR1 is SEHNR and CDR2 FQNEAQ (reference sequence). Trimming pared 5 bases from V and 3 bases from J, leaving 13 bases between. The CDR3 is 14 amino acids. The CDR3 sequence is CASSPQGKDTEAFF. CDR3 DNA: TGTGCCAGCAGCCCGCAGGGTAAGGACACTGAAGCTTTCTTT.

The chain combines TRBV5-1 with TRBJ2-1, with unresolved D. V was clipped by 0 bases and J by 11 bases, with 9 bases between them. The CDR3 length is 12 residues. The germline gives CDR1 SGHRS, CDR2 YFSETQ. This CDR3 reads CASSLGSQKQFF. CDR3 bases: TGCGCCAGCAGCTTGGGTTCACAGAAGCAGTTCTTC.

The rearrangement joins TRBV9 to TRBJ1-1; D gene uncertain. The CDR3 is made up of 14 amino acids. The germline V gene has CDR1 SGDLS and CDR2 YYNGEE. The ends were cut back, 0 bases at V and 4 bases at J, with 10 bases in the middle. The CDR3 spells CASSVEEMSTEAFF. The CDR3 region has the DNA TGTGCCAGCAGCGTAGAGGAGATGTCCACTGAAGCTTTCTTT.

In its sample, this clone was seen a few times. The sample has other DNA sequences that encode this CDR3 too. The rearrangement joins TRBV29-1 to TRBJ2-7, with TRBD2 matching over 8 bases. The CDR3 has 12 residues. Looked up from germline, CDR1 is SQVTM and CDR2 is ANQGSEA. Trimming cost V 6 bases and J 3 bases; bases outside gene matches: 4. The CDR3: CSVAGTSYEQYF. The DNA of the CDR3 is TGCAGCGTCGCCGGGACTAGCTACGAGCAGTACTTC.

J is TRBJ1-3 and V is TRBV28, with D perhaps TRBD1 (5 bases). The germline V and J ends were trimmed by 6 bases and 2 bases, with 14 bases remaining between them. The CDR3 consists of 15 residues. CDR1 is MDHEN and CDR2 is SYDVKM in the germline V gene. The CDR3 sequence: CASSLPRQTGNTIYF. The DNA for the CDR3 is TGTGCCAGCAGCCTCCCACGACAGACTGGAAACACCATATATTTT.